The next 13 T cell receptor beta chains were all read from a single sample in a study of chemoradiotherapy in HPV16-positive cancers. Profiling relied on immunoSEQ multiplex PCR, and the TCRdb table lists in-frame clones only, not all of them. The sample carries fewer than 30,000 clones, approximately 95% recorded once. Specimen collection occurred from a patient who underwent chemoradiotherapy. The receptors come from a human donor with HPV-associated anogenital cancer.

The chain joins TRBV5-6 to TRBJ1-2; D call uncertain. Trimming removed 3 bases from V and 4 bases from J, with 13 bases in between. Germline CDR1 is SGHDT and CDR2 is YYEEEE. The CDR3 is made up of 14 amino acids. In DNA form, the CDR3 reads TGTGCCAGCAGCTCGCTCAGTAGGAGCTATGGCTACACCTTC. Amino acids: CASSSLSRSYGYTF. Full variable domain (missing parts from reference TRBV5-6 and TRBJ1-2): DAGVTQSPTHLIKTRGQQVTLRCSPKSGHDTVSWYQQALGQGPQFIFQYYEEEERQRGNFPDRFSGHQFPNYSSELNVNALLLGDSALYLCASSSLSRSYGYTFGSGTRLTVV.

The chain is built from TRBV7-9 and TRBJ2-7; 12 bases fit TRBD2. CDR3 length: 18 amino acids. Germline CDR1 and CDR2: SEHNR and FQNEAQ (reference sequence). With 2 bases clipped from V and 0 bases from J, the junction kept 8 bases outside the gene matches. CDR3 DNA: TGTGCCAGCAGCTTAATACTAGCGGGAGGCCGAAACTCCTACGAGCAGTACTTC. The encoded protein is CASSLILAGGRNSYEQYF.

This rearrangement joins TRBV5-4 to TRBJ1-1; D call uncertain. The germline CDR1 and CDR2 sequences are SGHNT and YYREEE (reference sequence). V lost 0 bases and J 1 base, leaving 7 bases between the germline ends. The CDR3 has 14 residues. CDR3 sequence (DNA): TGTGCCAGCAGCTTGGTACACGAGAACACTGAAGCTTTCTTT. This gives the protein CASSLVHENTEAFF.

The V and J genes are TRBV7-2 and TRBJ2-5; no reliable D call. The CDR3 spans 15 residues. V was cut by 3 bases and J by 4 bases, with 15 bases left in between. Germline CDR1 and CDR2: SGHTA and FQGNSA. CDR3 amino acids: CASSLGSLDRETQYF. CDR3 sequence (DNA): TGTGCCAGCAGCTTGGGCTCTCTTGATCGAGAGACCCAGTACTTC.

This clone appeared a single time. V usage is TRBV7-2 and J usage is TRBJ1-2; 7 nucleotides line up with TRBD1. The germline gives CDR1 SGHTA, CDR2 FQGNSA. J gave up 3 bases and V 1 base, and 8 bases lay outside the gene matches. This CDR3 has 16 amino acids. CDR3 residues: CASSLGLGGGDYGYTF. Written as DNA, the CDR3 is TGTGCCAGCAGCTTAGGCCTCGGAGGGGGCGACTATGGCTACACCTTC.

The chain recombines TRBV5-4 with TRBJ1-2; 7 bases match TRBD1. Germline V gene data show CDR1 as SGHNT and CDR2 as YYREEE (reference sequence). Trimming cost V 4 bases and J 4 bases; bases outside gene matches: 10. The CDR3 extends over 15 amino acids. CDR3 sequence reads: CASSPSLDRIYGYTF. DNA of the CDR3: TGTGCCAGCAGCCCCTCTCTGGACAGGATCTATGGCTACACCTTC.

The chain employs TRBV9 and TRBJ1-1; D is ambiguous. Germline V CDR1 and CDR2: SGDLS, YYNGEE. The CDR3 totals 15 residues. V was cut by 3 bases and J by 0 bases, with 12 bases left in between. In DNA, the CDR3 is TGTGCCAGCAGCGCCGTCTCGATCATGAACACTGAAGCTTTCTTT. Its translation is CASSAVSIMNTEAFF. The full variable domain, rest sourced from reference TRBV9 and TRBJ1-1, is DSGVTQTPKHLITATGQRVTLRCSPRSGDLSVYWYQQSLDQGLQFLIQYYNGEERAKGNILERFSAQQFPDLHSELNLSSLELGDSALYFCASSAVSIMNTEAFFGQGTRLTVV.

The chain carries TRBV5-1 and TRBJ2-1; no clear D gene. Germline values: CDR1 SGHRS, CDR2 YFSETQ. V dropped 2 bases and J dropped 0 bases, with 9 bases sitting between them. The CDR3 sequence is 15 residues long. CDR3 sequence reads: CASSFTAYSYNEQFF. The CDR3 DNA follows: TGCGCCAGCAGCTTTACAGCCTACTCCTACAATGAGCAGTTCTTC.

The chain couples TRBV27 to TRBJ1-1; D unclear. CDR1 is MNHEY and CDR2 is SMNVEV in the germline V gene (reference sequence). V dropped 3 bases and J dropped 0 bases, with 14 bases sitting between them. The CDR3 spans 16 residues. In nucleotides, the CDR3 is TGTGCCAGCAGTTTGTGGAGCACCACCATGAACACTGAAGCTTTCTTT. It is translated as CASSLWSTTMNTEAFF.

The chain recombines TRBV5-6 with TRBJ2-5; 8 nucleotides agree with TRBD1. The end of the DNA fits TRBJ2-7 better, so the J call may be wrong. Germline V gives CDR1 SGHDT, CDR2 YYEEEE. CDR3 length equals 15 residues. The CDR3 DNA reads TGTGCCAGCAGCTTTCGGGACAGGTCCCCCTACGAGCAGTACTTC. This encodes CASSFRDRSPYEQYF.

As to this clone: The same CDR3 is also encoded by other DNA sequences in this sample. J is TRBJ2-5 and V is TRBV5-1; no clear D. The germline V gene has CDR1 SGHRS and CDR2 YFSETQ. The CDR3 consists of 14 residues. Trimming pared 0 bases from V and 1 base from J, leaving 7 bases between. CDR3 sequence reads: CASSLAGGQETQYF. For the CDR3, the DNA is TGCGCCAGCAGCTTGGCGGGTGGCCAAGAGACCCAGTACTTC. The full variable domain, its missing parts supplied by reference TRBV5-1 and TRBJ2-5, is KAGVTQTPRYLIKTRGQQVTLSCSPISGHRSVSWYQQTPGQGLQFLFEYFSETQRNKGNFPGRFSGRQFSNSRSEMNVSTLELGDSALYLCASSLAGGQETQYFGPGTRLLVL.

The genes are TRBV6-1 and TRBJ2-7; TRBD1 or TRBD2 may be the D gene (5 bases each). CDR3 length equals 15 residues. V was shortened by 8 bases and J by 4 bases, with 21 bases between the two germline ends. Germline CDR1 and CDR2: MNHNS and SASEGT. The CDR3 reads CASRGVQLDSYEQYF. The CDR3, as DNA: TGTGCCAGCCGAGGGGTCCAACTGGACTCTTACGAGCAGTACTTC.

This chain joins TRBV4-1 and TRBJ2-7, with TRBD1 as a possible D gene (6 bases). CDR3 size: 17 residues. With 0 bases removed from V and 0 bases from J, the gap between germline ends came to 15 bases. Germline CDR1 and CDR2: MGHRA and YSYEKL. The CDR3 DNA reads as TGCGCCAGCAGCCAAGAAGGGCAGGGGCCTAACTCCTACGAGCAGTACTTC. Its translation: CASSQEGQGPNSYEQYF.